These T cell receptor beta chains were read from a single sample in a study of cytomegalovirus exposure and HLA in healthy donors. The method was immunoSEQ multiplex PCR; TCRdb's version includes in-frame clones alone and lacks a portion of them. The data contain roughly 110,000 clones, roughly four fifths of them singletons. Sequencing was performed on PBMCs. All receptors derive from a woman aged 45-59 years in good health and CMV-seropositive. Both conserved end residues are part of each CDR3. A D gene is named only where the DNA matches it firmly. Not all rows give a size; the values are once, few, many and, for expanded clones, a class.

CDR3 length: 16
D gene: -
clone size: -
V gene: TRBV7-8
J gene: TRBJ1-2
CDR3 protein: CASSFTLSAARGDYTF
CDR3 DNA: TGTGCCAGCAGTTTCACTTTGAGTGCGGCCAGAGGTGACTACACCTTC

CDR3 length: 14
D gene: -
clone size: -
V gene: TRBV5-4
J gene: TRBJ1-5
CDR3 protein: CASSFQGIDQPQHF
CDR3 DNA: TGTGCCAGCAGCTTCCAGGGTATCGATCAGCCCCAGCATTTT

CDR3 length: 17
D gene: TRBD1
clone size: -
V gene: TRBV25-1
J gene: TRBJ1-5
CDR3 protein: CARESGTGDSSNQPQHF
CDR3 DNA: TGTGCCAGGGAATCCGGGACAGGGGATTCTAGCAATCAGCCCCAGCATTTT

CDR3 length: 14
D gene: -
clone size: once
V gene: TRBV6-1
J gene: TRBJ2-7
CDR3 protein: CASSDNRISYEQYF
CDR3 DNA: TGTGCCAGCAGTGACAACAGGATAAGCTACGAGCAGTACTTC

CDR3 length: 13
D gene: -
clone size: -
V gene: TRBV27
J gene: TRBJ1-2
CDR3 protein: CASSNLDRSGYTF
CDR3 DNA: TGTGCCAGCAGTAATTTGGACAGAAGCGGCTACACCTTC

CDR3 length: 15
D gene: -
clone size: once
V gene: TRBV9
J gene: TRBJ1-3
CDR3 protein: CASGRESTPGNTIYF
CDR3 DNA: TGTGCCAGCGGGCGAGAATCAACACCGGGAAACACCATATATTTT

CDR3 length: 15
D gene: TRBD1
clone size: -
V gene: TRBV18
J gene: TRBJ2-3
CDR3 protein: CASSPPGQGSDTQYF
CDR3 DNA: TGTGCCAGCTCACCACCGGGACAGGGGTCAGATACGCAGTATTTT

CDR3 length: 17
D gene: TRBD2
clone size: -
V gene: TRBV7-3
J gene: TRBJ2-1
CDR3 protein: CASSLVGGGAPYNEQFF
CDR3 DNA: TGTGCCAGCAGCTTGGTGGGCGGGGGGGCCCCCTACAATGAGCAGTTCTTC

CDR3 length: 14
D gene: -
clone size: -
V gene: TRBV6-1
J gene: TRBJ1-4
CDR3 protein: CASSVTGTNEKLFF
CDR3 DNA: TGTGCCAGCAGTGTTACGGGAACAAATGAAAAACTGTTTTTT

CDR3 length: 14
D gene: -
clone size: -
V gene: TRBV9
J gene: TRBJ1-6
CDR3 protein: CASSVDQGPQSLHF
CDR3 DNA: TGTGCCAGCAGCGTGGATCAGGGCCCTCAATCCCTCCACTTT

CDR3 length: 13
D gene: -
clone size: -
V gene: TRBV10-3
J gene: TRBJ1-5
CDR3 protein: CAITRDLNQPQHF
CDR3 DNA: TGTGCCATCACCCGGGACTTAAATCAGCCCCAGCATTTT

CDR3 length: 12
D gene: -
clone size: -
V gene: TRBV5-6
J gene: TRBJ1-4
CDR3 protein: CASSPGSEKLFF
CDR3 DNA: TGTGCCAGCAGCCCCGGTAGTGAAAAACTGTTTTTT

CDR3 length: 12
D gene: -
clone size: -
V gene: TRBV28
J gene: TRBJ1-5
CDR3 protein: CASEENNQPQHF
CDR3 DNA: TGTGCCAGCGAAGAGAACAATCAGCCCCAGCATTTT

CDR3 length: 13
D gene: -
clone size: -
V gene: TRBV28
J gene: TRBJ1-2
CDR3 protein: CASSPAEARNPTF
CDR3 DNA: TGTGCCAGCAGTCCTGCAGAGGCGCGGAATCCCACCTTC